This record concerns one TCR beta chain sequence. Its specificity is unknown. This record belongs to a study of shared clonotypes between healthy human individuals. Trimming took 5 bases from V and 5 from J, leaving 15 bases between them. This CDR3 region has 14 residues. Germline-derived CDR1 and CDR2 are MDHEN and SYDVKM. Profiled with immunoSEQ multiplex PCR; TCRdb holds only in-frame clones, not every one. The sample lists some 1 million clones; about 80% were seen once. General study points: An anticipated effect of sequencing depth on clonotype sharing among donors was recognized.

Investigators divided CD4+ cells into CD45RA+ naive and CD45RA-negative memory subsets. This sequence was found in a man younger than 30 in good health. V gene TRBV28 combines with J gene TRBJ2-5, with D possibly TRBD1 on 6 matching bases. The sequenced sample was memory CD4+ T cells sorted from blood. The subset was: CD45RA-negative fraction. CDR3 coding DNA: TGTGCCAGCAGTGCATTACAGGGAAAGGAGACCCAGTACTTC. Protein sequence: CASSALQGKETQYF.